These T cell receptor beta chains were read from a single sample in a study of Tregs in tolerant kidney transplant recipients. Produced via immunoSEQ multiplex PCR; TCRdb's table is partial and in-frame only. The sample contains 200,000 to 300,000 clones, 84% of which appear only once. Sequenced: CD4+ T cells from blood. These receptors all come from a human donor in good health. The CDR3 runs from the conserved cysteine through the conserved F or W. Each record gives: D gene, clone size, J gene, V gene, CDR3 protein, CDR3 DNA. A D gene is named only where the DNA matches it firmly. The size entry is marked missing in some rows and otherwise reads once, few, many or a size class.

d_gene: TRBD1; abundance: -; j_gene: TRBJ1-2; v_gene: TRBV5-4; CDR3aa: CASGPGQGAGGYTF; CDR3nt: TGTGCCAGCGGGCCGGGACAGGGGGCGGGTGGCTACACCTTC
d_gene: -; abundance: -; j_gene: TRBJ2-7; v_gene: TRBV30; CDR3aa: CAWSAPWGEQYF; CDR3nt: TGTGCCTGGAGTGCGCCGTGGGGCGAGCAGTACTTC
d_gene: TRBD2; abundance: -; j_gene: TRBJ2-1; v_gene: TRBV5-1; CDR3aa: CASSPAGTSYYEQFF; CDR3nt: TGCGCCAGCAGCCCCGCCGGGACTAGCTATTATGAGCAGTTCTTC
d_gene: TRBD2; abundance: -; j_gene: TRBJ2-7; v_gene: TRBV11-2; CDR3aa: CASSLSPAGRPGSYEQYF; CDR3nt: TGTGCCAGCAGCTTAAGCCCAGCGGGACGTCCGGGGTCCTACGAGCAGTACTTC
d_gene: TRBD1; abundance: -; j_gene: TRBJ1-1; v_gene: TRBV10-3; CDR3aa: CAISDPSGQGSTEAFF; CDR3nt: TGTGCCATCAGTGACCCCTCTGGACAGGGGTCGACTGAAGCTTTCTTT
d_gene: -; abundance: -; j_gene: TRBJ1-2; v_gene: TRBV5-4; CDR3aa: CASSSQAGLTF; CDR3nt: TGTGCCAGCAGCTCCCAGGCAGGCCTGACCTTC
d_gene: TRBD1; abundance: few; j_gene: TRBJ1-1; v_gene: TRBV5-1; CDR3aa: CASSPGQANTEAFF; CDR3nt: TGCGCCAGCAGCCCGGGACAGGCGAACACTGAAGCTTTCTTT
d_gene: -; abundance: -; j_gene: TRBJ2-2; v_gene: TRBV5-1; CDR3aa: CASNYQINTGELFF; CDR3nt: TGCGCCAGCAACTATCAGATAAACACCGGGGAGCTGTTTTTT
d_gene: -; abundance: -; j_gene: TRBJ1-5; v_gene: TRBV20-1; CDR3aa: CSARGVQPQHF; CDR3nt: TGCAGTGCTAGAGGGGTTCAGCCCCAGCATTTT
d_gene: -; abundance: -; j_gene: TRBJ1-2; v_gene: TRBV4-1; CDR3aa: CASSSPGGTYGYTF; CDR3nt: TGCGCCAGCAGCAGCCCGGGAGGGACCTATGGCTACACCTTC
d_gene: -; abundance: -; j_gene: TRBJ1-6; v_gene: TRBV2; CDR3aa: CASNRHNSPLHF; CDR3nt: TGTGCCAGCAACAGGCATAATTCACCCCTCCACTTT
d_gene: -; abundance: -; j_gene: TRBJ1-1; v_gene: TRBV6-1; CDR3aa: CASSALQGATEAFF; CDR3nt: TGTGCCAGCAGTGCCCTACAGGGCGCCACTGAAGCTTTCTTT
d_gene: -; abundance: -; j_gene: TRBJ1-2; v_gene: TRBV18; CDR3aa: CASSPPDSGTGRYGYTF; CDR3nt: TGTGCCAGCTCACCGCCTGATTCCGGGACGGGTCGATATGGCTACACCTTC
d_gene: -; abundance: -; j_gene: TRBJ1-6; v_gene: TRBV30; CDR3aa: CAWRQEPYSPLHF; CDR3nt: TGTGCCTGGCGACAGGAACCCTATTCACCCCTCCACTTT
d_gene: TRBD1; abundance: -; j_gene: TRBJ2-3; v_gene: TRBV5-1; CDR3aa: CASSSGQGARTDTQYF; CDR3nt: TGCGCCAGCAGCTCGGGACAGGGGGCCAGGACGGATACGCAGTATTTT
d_gene: TRBD2; abundance: -; j_gene: TRBJ2-5; v_gene: TRBV5-1; CDR3aa: CASSPGTSGPSAQYF; CDR3nt: TGCGCCAGCAGCCCGGGGACTAGCGGGCCCTCGGCCCAGTACTTC
d_gene: -; abundance: -; j_gene: TRBJ1-5; v_gene: TRBV10-3; CDR3aa: CAISDTHQPQHF; CDR3nt: TGTGCCATCAGTGACACCCACCAGCCCCAGCATTTT
d_gene: -; abundance: -; j_gene: TRBJ1-1; v_gene: TRBV4-1; CDR3aa: CASSQNRKMNTEAFF; CDR3nt: TGCGCCAGCAGCCAAAACCGGAAGATGAACACTGAAGCTTTCTTT
d_gene: TRBD1; abundance: -; j_gene: TRBJ2-7; v_gene: TRBV11-3; CDR3aa: CASSLSGQGVIRSTYEQYF; CDR3nt: TGTGCCAGCAGCTTATCGGGACAGGGGGTTATTCGAAGTACCTACGAGCAGTACTTC
d_gene: TRBD2; abundance: -; j_gene: TRBJ2-3; v_gene: TRBV5-1; CDR3aa: CASSLSGTSKDTQYF; CDR3nt: TGCGCCAGCAGCCTCTCGGGGACTAGCAAAGATACGCAGTATTTT
d_gene: TRBD2; abundance: -; j_gene: TRBJ2-1; v_gene: TRBV5-1; CDR3aa: CASRSSGRNNEQFF; CDR3nt: TGCGCCAGCAGAAGTAGCGGGAGAAACAATGAGCAGTTCTTC
d_gene: -; abundance: few; j_gene: TRBJ2-1; v_gene: TRBV5-6; CDR3aa: CASSLRDVYNEQFF; CDR3nt: TGTGCCAGCAGCTTGCGGGACGTCTACAATGAGCAGTTCTTC
d_gene: TRBD2; abundance: -; j_gene: TRBJ2-1; v_gene: TRBV5-1; CDR3aa: CASRPGTSGYNEQFF; CDR3nt: TGCGCCAGCAGACCTGGGACTAGCGGATACAATGAGCAGTTCTTC
d_gene: TRBD1; abundance: -; j_gene: TRBJ1-4; v_gene: TRBV5-1; CDR3aa: CASSFSRGDEKLFF; CDR3nt: TGCGCCAGCAGCTTCTCCAGGGGGGATGAAAAACTGTTTTTT
d_gene: -; abundance: -; j_gene: TRBJ2-7; v_gene: TRBV14; CDR3aa: CASSQEGPGGYSYEQYF; CDR3nt: TGTGCCAGCAGCCAAGAGGGGCCCGGTGGGTACTCCTACGAGCAGTACTTC
d_gene: -; abundance: -; j_gene: TRBJ1-2; v_gene: TRBV13; CDR3aa: CASSLDMPYGYTF; CDR3nt: TGTGCCAGCAGCTTAGACATGCCCTATGGCTACACCTTC
d_gene: -; abundance: -; j_gene: TRBJ1-5; v_gene: TRBV18; CDR3aa: CASSPPGLAIRPQHF; CDR3nt: TGTGCCAGCTCACCACCGGGACTAGCAATCAGGCCCCAGCATTTT
d_gene: -; abundance: -; j_gene: TRBJ2-7; v_gene: TRBV6-6; CDR3aa: CASSRAGIGPDF; CDR3nt: TGTGCCAGCTCCAGGGCGGGGATAGGGCCGGACTTC
d_gene: -; abundance: -; j_gene: TRBJ1-1; v_gene: TRBV7-9; CDR3aa: CASNYPGVRTRRDTEAFF; CDR3nt: TGTGCCAGCAACTACCCGGGGGTCCGGACAAGAAGAGACACTGAAGCTTTCTTT
d_gene: -; abundance: once; j_gene: TRBJ2-7; v_gene: TRBV2; CDR3aa: CASRTTAYEQYF; CDR3nt: TGTGCCAGCAGGACGACAGCCTACGAGCAGTACTTC
d_gene: -; abundance: -; j_gene: TRBJ2-1; v_gene: TRBV2; CDR3aa: CASRYYSYNEQFF; CDR3nt: TGTGCCAGCAGGTACTACTCCTACAATGAGCAGTTCTTC
d_gene: -; abundance: -; j_gene: TRBJ1-2; v_gene: TRBV4-1; CDR3aa: CASSQETGRVNYGYTF; CDR3nt: TGCGCCAGCAGCCAAGAGACAGGCCGAGTTAACTATGGCTACACCTTC
d_gene: TRBD1; abundance: -; j_gene: TRBJ2-5; v_gene: TRBV9; CDR3aa: CASSVEDRGETQYF; CDR3nt: TGTGCCAGCAGCGTAGAGGACAGGGGAGAGACCCAGTACTTC
d_gene: -; abundance: -; j_gene: TRBJ2-1; v_gene: TRBV23-1; CDR3aa: CASSNHNFRISHNEQFF; CDR3nt: TGCGCCAGCAGTAATCATAACTTTAGGATATCCCACAATGAGCAGTTCTTC
d_gene: TRBD1; abundance: few; j_gene: TRBJ2-7; v_gene: TRBV5-4; CDR3aa: CASSSRQGTGSYEQYF; CDR3nt: TGTGCCAGCAGCTCCAGACAGGGGACTGGGTCCTACGAGCAGTACTTC
d_gene: -; abundance: once; j_gene: TRBJ2-7; v_gene: TRBV7-9; CDR3aa: CASSFPLLGVGPYEQYF; CDR3nt: TGTGCCAGCAGCTTCCCCCTCCTGGGCGTCGGCCCCTACGAGCAGTACTTC
d_gene: TRBD1; abundance: -; j_gene: TRBJ2-3; v_gene: TRBV15; CDR3aa: CATSGADREFGTDTQYF; CDR3nt: TGTGCCACCAGCGGGGCGGACAGGGAGTTCGGCACAGATACGCAGTATTTT
d_gene: TRBD1; abundance: -; j_gene: TRBJ1-3; v_gene: TRBV18; CDR3aa: CASSPGQGAILSGNTIYF; CDR3nt: TGTGCCAGCTCACCGGGACAGGGGGCGATCCTCTCTGGAAACACCATATATTTT
d_gene: TRBD2; abundance: -; j_gene: TRBJ2-3; v_gene: TRBV6-5; CDR3aa: CATRTSGRGVDTQYF; CDR3nt: TGTGCCACCAGAACTAGCGGGCGAGGGGTAGATACGCAGTATTTT
d_gene: TRBD1; abundance: -; j_gene: TRBJ2-2; v_gene: TRBV6-5; CDR3aa: CASSESDRGTGELFF; CDR3nt: TGTGCCAGCAGCGAGTCGGACAGGGGCACCGGGGAGCTGTTTTTT